These T cell receptor beta chains were read from a single sample in a study of cytomegalovirus exposure and HLA in healthy donors. Sequenced by immunoSEQ multiplex PCR; TCRdb stores in-frame clones only, minus some. The table includes approximately 150,000 clones, roughly 70% detected once. Material for sequencing was PBMCs. The receptors were sampled from a woman in her thirties or forties in good health and CMV-seropositive. Both conserved end residues are part of each CDR3. A D gene is named only where the DNA matches it firmly. The listing skips clone size in some rows; elsewhere it reads once, few, many or a size class.

abundance,v_gene,d_gene,len,j_gene,CDR3aa,CDR3nt
NA,TRBV29-1,TRBD1,13,TRBJ2-7,CSVERDRGRGQYF,TGCAGCGTTGAACGGGACAGGGGTCGAGGGCAGTACTTC
NA,TRBV4-3,TRBD2,16,TRBJ2-3,CASSQDSGGPPDTQYF,TGCGCCAGCAGCCAAGACTCGGGGGGGCCCCCAGATACGCAGTATTTT
NA,TRBV27,NA,15,TRBJ2-1,CASSVLGGSYNEQFF,TGTGCCAGCTCCGTTCTCGGAGGCTCCTACAATGAGCAGTTCTTC
NA,TRBV11-1,NA,13,TRBJ1-2,CASSSGVSYGYTF,TGTGCCAGCAGCTCGGGGGTTTCCTATGGCTACACCTTC
NA,TRBV7-9,NA,16,TRBJ2-3,CASNGSPAASTDTQYF,TGTGCCAGCAACGGGTCTCCAGCGGCTAGCACAGATACGCAGTATTTT
NA,TRBV10-3,NA,14,TRBJ1-2,CAISESAGDYGYTF,TGTGCCATCAGTGAGTCGGCGGGGGACTATGGCTACACCTTC
NA,TRBV6-5,NA,13,TRBJ2-3,CASSSRPTDTQYF,TGTGCCAGCAGCTCTAGGCCGACAGATACGCAGTATTTT
few,TRBV25-1,NA,14,TRBJ1-6,CASSAPRGGKGLHF,TGTGCCAGCAGTGCCCCCCGCGGGGGAAAGGGCCTCCACTTT
NA,TRBV18,NA,15,TRBJ1-2,CASSPLRTESYGYTF,TGTGCCAGCTCACCACTTAGGACAGAATCTTATGGCTACACCTTC
NA,TRBV5-6,TRBD1,15,TRBJ2-4,CASSRTGGSKNIQYF,TGTGCCAGCAGCAGGACAGGGGGTAGCAAAAACATTCAGTACTTC